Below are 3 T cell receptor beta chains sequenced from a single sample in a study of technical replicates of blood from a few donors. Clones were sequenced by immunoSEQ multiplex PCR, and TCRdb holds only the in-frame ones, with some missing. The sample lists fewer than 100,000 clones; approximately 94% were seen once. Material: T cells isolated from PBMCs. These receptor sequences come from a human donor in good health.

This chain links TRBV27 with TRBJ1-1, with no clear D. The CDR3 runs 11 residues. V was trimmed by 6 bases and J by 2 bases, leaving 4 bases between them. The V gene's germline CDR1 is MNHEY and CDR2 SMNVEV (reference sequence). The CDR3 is CASSKNTEAFF. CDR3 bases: TGTGCCAGCAGCAAAAACACTGAAGCTTTCTTT.

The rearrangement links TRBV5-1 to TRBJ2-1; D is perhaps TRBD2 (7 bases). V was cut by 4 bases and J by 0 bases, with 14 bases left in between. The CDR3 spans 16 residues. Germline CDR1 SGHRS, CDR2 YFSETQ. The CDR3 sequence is CASSHGGGSSYNEQFF. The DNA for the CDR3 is TGCGCCAGCAGCCATGGGGGGGGCAGCTCCTACAATGAGCAGTTCTTC.

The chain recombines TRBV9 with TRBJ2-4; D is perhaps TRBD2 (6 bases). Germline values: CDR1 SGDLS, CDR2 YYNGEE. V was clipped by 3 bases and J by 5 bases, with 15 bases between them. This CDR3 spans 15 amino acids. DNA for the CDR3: TGTGCCAGCAGCGAGCACGGGACGGGGGAAAACATTCAGTACTTC. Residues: CASSEHGTGENIQYF.